The rows below give T cell receptor beta chains drawn from one sample of a study of T cells expressing NK-cell markers. TCRdb reprocessed the 5' RACE reads, keeping one entry per CDR3 protein, no DNA. The sample holds around 550,000 distinct CDR3 sequences. The sample was blood T cells: a sorted CD56 or NKG2C T cell subset, CD4+ or CD8+ T cells, or bulk PBMC T cells (not recorded which). The receptor source for this set is a young man in good health. Both conserved end residues are part of each CDR3. Fields, in order: J gene, V gene, CDR3 protein.

j_call: TRBJ1-1; v_call: TRBV7-9; cdr3_aa: CASSPGTGTLNTEAFF
j_call: TRBJ2-1; v_call: TRBV24-1; cdr3_aa: CATAIADEQFF
j_call: TRBJ1-4; v_call: TRBV6-5; cdr3_aa: CASSYSGGLSEKLFF
j_call: TRBJ2-1; v_call: TRBV9; cdr3_aa: CASSVARTGGRQFF
j_call: TRBJ2-5; v_call: TRBV11-1; cdr3_aa: CASSQGSRASSLDQETQYF
j_call: TRBJ2-1; v_call: TRBV29-1; cdr3_aa: CSLGGSREQFF
j_call: TRBJ1-2; v_call: TRBV20-1; cdr3_aa: CSAGTGGTRGGYTF
j_call: TRBJ2-3; v_call: TRBV29-1; cdr3_aa: CSVGLAGGMADTQYF
j_call: TRBJ2-1; v_call: TRBV15; cdr3_aa: CATSRDPTSVYNEQFF
j_call: TRBJ2-7; v_call: TRBV15; cdr3_aa: CATNDREGSEQYF
j_call: TRBJ2-5; v_call: TRBV20-1; cdr3_aa: CSARGLAGVETQYF
j_call: TRBJ2-3; v_call: TRBV6-2/TRBV6-3; cdr3_aa: CASRRTSGVTSTDTQYF
j_call: TRBJ2-1; v_call: TRBV7-2; cdr3_aa: CASSLSGASSYNEQFF
j_call: TRBJ1-4; v_call: TRBV3-1; cdr3_aa: CASSEQGGNEKLFF
j_call: TRBJ2-7; v_call: TRBV2; cdr3_aa: CASSEGAGPYEQYF
j_call: TRBJ2-1; v_call: TRBV20-1; cdr3_aa: CSAPSGTYNEQFF
j_call: TRBJ2-1; v_call: TRBV4-3; cdr3_aa: CASSQEIAVGLAGVNEQFF
j_call: TRBJ2-2; v_call: TRBV10-3; cdr3_aa: CAISLGGNTGELFF
j_call: TRBJ2-1; v_call: TRBV29-1; cdr3_aa: CSVSETSGRANEQFF
j_call: TRBJ2-7; v_call: TRBV18; cdr3_aa: CASSRLSYEQYF
j_call: TRBJ2-1; v_call: TRBV9; cdr3_aa: CASRGGFGLEVDEQFF
j_call: TRBJ2-1; v_call: TRBV10-3; cdr3_aa: CAYTSSGNEQFF
j_call: TRBJ2-5; v_call: TRBV9; cdr3_aa: CASSATQSGLAAQETQYF
j_call: TRBJ1-5; v_call: TRBV19; cdr3_aa: CASSIDPGRNQPQHF
j_call: TRBJ1-6; v_call: TRBV12-3/TRBV12-4; cdr3_aa: CASTPEGPNSPLHF
j_call: TRBJ2-7; v_call: TRBV10-3; cdr3_aa: CAISESKNPSYEQYF
j_call: TRBJ2-7; v_call: TRBV5-6; cdr3_aa: CASSTGTQRLGEQYF
j_call: TRBJ2-1; v_call: TRBV30; cdr3_aa: CAWSVLGDEQFF
j_call: TRBJ2-7; v_call: TRBV10-3; cdr3_aa: CAISEAEIYEQYF
j_call: TRBJ2-1; v_call: TRBV6-5; cdr3_aa: CASSYRPGRLNEQFF
j_call: TRBJ1-1; v_call: TRBV5-1; cdr3_aa: CASNPQGVATEAFF
j_call: TRBJ2-3; v_call: TRBV7-8; cdr3_aa: CASSLGSGSSDTQYF
j_call: TRBJ2-2; v_call: TRBV7-2; cdr3_aa: CASSSPPDITGELFF
j_call: TRBJ2-7; v_call: TRBV7-6; cdr3_aa: CASSRGDSSYEQYF
j_call: TRBJ2-1; v_call: TRBV11-2; cdr3_aa: CASSLGSGSNNEQFF
j_call: TRBJ2-1; v_call: TRBV7-2; cdr3_aa: CASSAGTSGFDNEQFF
j_call: TRBJ1-5; v_call: TRBV12-3/TRBV12-4; cdr3_aa: CASSIPGNQPQHF
j_call: TRBJ2-5; v_call: TRBV29-1; cdr3_aa: CSVGAVQETQYF
j_call: TRBJ2-3; v_call: TRBV12-3/TRBV12-4; cdr3_aa: CASRPGTGGTQYF
j_call: TRBJ2-7; v_call: TRBV2; cdr3_aa: CASSLEGRGAYEQYF
j_call: TRBJ2-5; v_call: TRBV7-6; cdr3_aa: CASSLVLVRDETQYF
j_call: TRBJ2-1; v_call: TRBV18; cdr3_aa: CASFEQNNEQFF
j_call: TRBJ2-5; v_call: TRBV5-1; cdr3_aa: CASSADRGAQYF
j_call: TRBJ2-1; v_call: TRBV3-1; cdr3_aa: CASSHIAGGPINEQFF
j_call: TRBJ1-2; v_call: TRBV6-5; cdr3_aa: CASSLGRQSHGYTF
j_call: TRBJ2-1; v_call: TRBV3-1; cdr3_aa: CASSPLGDRNEQFF
j_call: TRBJ1-1; v_call: TRBV12-3/TRBV12-4; cdr3_aa: CASKSGGFATEAFF
j_call: TRBJ2-5; v_call: TRBV9; cdr3_aa: CASSVATNGGSQETQYF
j_call: TRBJ2-3; v_call: TRBV6-4; cdr3_aa: CASSEQGGTDTQYF
j_call: TRBJ1-3; v_call: TRBV7-9; cdr3_aa: CASSWDRVTNTIYF
j_call: TRBJ2-1; v_call: TRBV5-1; cdr3_aa: CASSSRTSLNEQFF
j_call: TRBJ2-3; v_call: TRBV28; cdr3_aa: CASGASRGRPSTDTQYF
j_call: TRBJ2-3; v_call: TRBV21-1; cdr3_aa: CASSSRGGADTQYF
j_call: TRBJ2-4; v_call: TRBV12-3/TRBV12-4; cdr3_aa: CASSSPQVNLAKNIQYF